This is a list of T cell receptor beta chains from one sample in a study of blood T cell repertoires in COVID-19. Some clones are missing from TCRdb's copy, which holds only in-frame ones; the method was immunoSEQ multiplex PCR. The sample has 350,000 to 550,000 clones, around 90% seen once; the top ten hold over 1.5%. The sample comprised PBMCs or T cells enriched from blood (not recorded which). These TCRs come from a woman between 18 and 29 years old with acute COVID-19. The CDR3 runs from the conserved cysteine through the conserved F or W. The D gene is left open where the match is weak. Clone size is not always given. Where it is, it says once, few, many or a class for expanded clones.

clone size,V gene,J gene,D gene,CDR3 protein,CDR3 DNA
-,TRBV28,TRBJ2-3,TRBD1,CASSIDRGVTDTQYF,TGTGCCAGCAGTATAGACAGGGGCGTCACAGATACGCAGTATTTT
-,TRBV3-1/TRBV3-2,TRBJ1-1,-,CASSQGILGGVSAFF,TGTGCCAGCAGCCAAGGAATCTTGGGGGGGGTATCGGCTTTCTTT
-,TRBV30,TRBJ1-6,TRBD1,CAWSPADRENSPLHF,TGTGCCTGGAGTCCAGCGGACAGGGAAAATTCACCCCTCCACTTT
-,TRBV6-5,TRBJ1-1,-,CASSTSTGNTEAFF,TGTGCCAGCTCCACAAGCACAGGGAACACTGAAGCTTTCTTT
-,TRBV11-2,TRBJ1-4,-,CASSPLQGLNEKLFF,TGTGCCAGCAGCCCCTTACAGGGCCTTAATGAAAAACTGTTTTTT
-,TRBV4-3,TRBJ1-1,-,CASSQGRGPRRTEAFF,TGCGCCAGCAGCCAAGGCCGAGGCCCCCGAAGAACTGAAGCTTTCTTT
-,TRBV5-4,TRBJ2-1,TRBD2,CASSLAGLAYNEQFF,TGTGCCAGCAGCTTGGCGGGACTAGCCTACAATGAGCAGTTCTTC
-,TRBV2,TRBJ2-3,-,CASSAGTGSTDTQYF,TGTGCCAGCAGTGCCGGGACTGGAAGCACAGATACGCAGTATTTT
-,TRBV27,TRBJ2-1,TRBD2,CASSSLGLAGGEQFF,TGTGCCAGCAGTTCCCTAGGACTAGCGGGCGGCGAGCAGTTCTTC
-,TRBV21-1,TRBJ1-4,-,CASSTVQGGGEKLFF,TGTGCCAGCAGCACTGTCCAGGGAGGCGGTGAAAAACTGTTTTTT
-,TRBV7-8,TRBJ2-5,TRBD2,CASSLGERGRAAQYF,TGTGCCAGCAGCTTAGGGGAGCGGGGGCGGGCGGCCCAGTACTTC
-,TRBV7-9,TRBJ2-2,TRBD1,CASSPSQGQGSTGELFF,TGTGCCAGCAGCCCCTCTCAGGGACAGGGAAGCACCGGGGAGCTGTTTTTT
-,TRBV12-3/TRBV12-4,TRBJ1-2,-,CASLRNYGYTF,TGTGCCAGCCTCAGGAACTATGGCTACACCTTC
-,TRBV24-1,TRBJ1-1,-,CATSEDMNTEAFF,TGTGCCACCAGTGAAGACATGAACACTGAAGCTTTCTTT
-,TRBV2,TRBJ1-4,-,CASKPTSLMLKGANEKLFF,TGTGCCAGCAAGCCGACGTCCCTAATGCTTAAGGGGGCTAATGAAAAACTGTTTTTT
-,TRBV19,TRBJ1-5,TRBD1,CASSNDRGFSQPQHF,TGTGCCAGTAGTAATGACAGGGGGTTCAGCCAGCCCCAGCATTTT
-,TRBV5-6,TRBJ1-2,TRBD1,CASSLETGFNYGYTF,TGTGCCAGCAGCTTGGAGACAGGGTTCAACTATGGCTACACCTTC
-,TRBV9,TRBJ1-2,TRBD1,CASSGLDRDYGYTF,TGTGCCAGCAGCGGATTGGACAGGGACTATGGCTACACCTTC
-,TRBV6-1,TRBJ2-1,TRBD2,CASSETSGGAYNEQFF,TGTGCCAGCAGTGAGACTAGCGGGGGGGCCTACAATGAGCAGTTCTTC
-,TRBV2,TRBJ2-1,TRBD1,CASSNRGRSNEQFF,TGTGCCAGCAGCAACAGGGGGCGTAGCAATGAGCAGTTCTTC
-,TRBV5-1,TRBJ2-4,TRBD1,CASNTGEAKNIQYF,TGCGCCAGCAACACAGGGGAAGCCAAAAACATTCAGTACTTC
-,TRBV7-9,TRBJ1-1,TRBD1,CASSSPGQGEAFF,TGTGCCAGCAGCTCCCCGGGACAGGGCGAAGCTTTCTTT
-,TRBV5-5,TRBJ2-1,-,CASSLDPVINEQFF,TGTGCCAGCAGCTTGGATCCGGTTATCAATGAGCAGTTCTTC
-,TRBV7-9,TRBJ1-5,-,CASSLSQDNQPQHF,TGTGCCAGCAGCTTATCTCAGGACAATCAGCCCCAGCATTTT
-,TRBV9,TRBJ2-2,TRBD2,CASSSTSGANTGELFF,TGTGCCAGCAGCTCCACTAGCGGGGCGAACACCGGGGAGCTGTTTTTT
-,TRBV19,TRBJ2-7,TRBD2,CASSVGLAGGYEQYF,TGTGCCAGTAGTGTCGGACTAGCGGGGGGATACGAGCAGTACTTC
-,TRBV24-1,TRBJ1-5,-,CATSSTSNQPQHF,TGTGCCACCAGTAGCACTAGCAATCAGCCCCAGCATTTT
few,TRBV3-1/TRBV3-2,TRBJ1-1,-,CASSLKSDTEAFF,TGTGCCAGCAGCCTCAAGAGTGACACTGAAGCTTTCTTT
-,TRBV28,TRBJ2-2,-,CASSWSGLQINGELFF,TGTGCCAGCAGCTGGTCGGGACTCCAGATTAACGGGGAGCTGTTTTTT
-,TRBV13,TRBJ2-7,TRBD2,CASSLRSGGAYEQYF,TGTGCCAGCAGCTTACGTAGCGGGGGGGCTTACGAGCAGTACTTC
few,TRBV30,TRBJ1-1,-,CAWKLLEKAFF,TGTGCCTGGAAGTTGTTGGAGAAAGCTTTCTTT
once,TRBV5-4,TRBJ2-5,-,CASSPDSNLETQYF,TGTGCCAGCAGCCCGGACAGTAACTTGGAGACCCAGTACTTC
-,TRBV5-1,TRBJ2-5,TRBD1,CASSPTGGQETQYF,TGCGCCAGCAGCCCAACAGGGGGGCAAGAGACCCAGTACTTC
once,TRBV5-1,TRBJ2-7,TRBD2,CASSPGGTSGRASYEQYF,TGCGCCAGCAGCCCTGGAGGGACTAGCGGGAGGGCTAGCTACGAGCAGTACTTC
-,TRBV9,TRBJ1-1,-,CASSAQMDMNTEAFF,TGTGCCAGCAGCGCCCAGATGGACATGAACACTGAAGCTTTCTTT
once,TRBV15,TRBJ2-3,TRBD1,CATSQQDRGFTDTQYF,TGTGCCACCAGCCAGCAGGACAGGGGATTCACAGATACGCAGTATTTT
-,TRBV3-1/TRBV3-2,TRBJ2-7,-,CASSQAGTSYEQYF,TGTGCCAGCAGCCAAGCCGGGACTTCCTACGAGCAGTACTTC
-,TRBV3-1/TRBV3-2,TRBJ1-2,-,CASSHQGMRGYTF,TGTGCCAGCAGCCACCAGGGGATGAGGGGCTACACCTTC
-,TRBV9,TRBJ2-7,TRBD1,CASSPADRVSHEQYF,TGTGCCAGCAGCCCGGCCGACAGGGTATCCCACGAGCAGTACTTC
-,TRBV2,TRBJ1-6,-,CASSERNSYNSPLHF,TGTGCCAGCAGTGAGCGGAACTCCTATAATTCACCCCTCCACTTT
-,TRBV19,TRBJ1-4,-,CASSNNPGDEKLFF,TGTGCCAGTAGTAACAACCCGGGAGACGAAAAACTGTTTTTT
-,TRBV9,TRBJ1-6,TRBD1,CASSVGTGDSPLHF,TGTGCCAGCAGCGTAGGCACAGGGGATTCACCCCTCCACTTT
-,TRBV11-3,TRBJ1-6,TRBD1,CASSLRGPESPLHF,TGTGCCAGCAGCCTCAGGGGGCCAGAATCACCCCTCCACTTT
few,TRBV29-1,TRBJ1-3,-,CSVEDRHVRSGNTIYF,TGCAGCGTTGAAGATCGACACGTTCGCTCTGGAAACACCATATATTTT
-,TRBV27,TRBJ2-7,-,CASGGTVQYF,TGTGCCAGCGGCGGGACAGTTCAGTACTTC
-,TRBV3-1/TRBV3-2,TRBJ2-1,-,CASSQDHRTDNEQFF,TGTGCCAGCAGCCAAGATCATAGGACAGACAATGAGCAGTTCTTC
-,TRBV18,TRBJ1-1,TRBD1,CASSFGQGVLYTEAFF,TGTGCCAGCTCGTTCGGACAGGGGGTTTTGTACACTGAAGCTTTCTTT
-,TRBV28,TRBJ1-4,-,CATRGTLAPEKLFF,TGTGCCACGAGAGGGACATTGGCCCCGGAAAAACTGTTTTTT
-,TRBV2,TRBJ1-1,-,CATMGASMNTEAFF,TGTGCCACTATGGGGGCAAGCATGAACACTGAAGCTTTCTTT
-,TRBV9,TRBJ2-1,-,CASTYRESDNEQFF,TGTGCCAGCACTTATAGGGAGTCAGACAATGAGCAGTTCTTC
-,TRBV12-5,TRBJ2-1,-,CASGLTINEQFF,TGTGCTAGTGGTTTAACAATCAATGAGCAGTTCTTC
-,TRBV5-4,TRBJ2-5,TRBD1,CASSSGQGRETQYF,TGTGCCAGCAGCTCGGGACAGGGAAGGGAGACCCAGTACTTC
-,TRBV3-1/TRBV3-2,TRBJ1-2,TRBD1,CASSTPGQGNYGYTF,TGTGCCAGCAGCACCCCGGGACAGGGAAACTATGGCTACACCTTC
-,TRBV7-6,TRBJ2-5,TRBD1,CASSSPQGGETQYF,TGTGCCAGCAGCTCCCCACAGGGGGGAGAGACCCAGTACTTC